These T cell receptor beta chains were read from a single sample in a study of T cells in Graves' hyperthyroidism and ophthalmopathy. TCRdb processed the multiplex PCR reads anew with MiXCR; each CDR3 protein has one entry. The sample consists of roughly 630,000 distinct CDR3 sequences, around a sixth of them appearing once. Sequences were obtained from blood. Receptors were obtained from a woman between 25 and 40 years old with Graves' hyperthyroidism. Both conserved end residues are part of each CDR3. D genes are given only for firm matches. A row's size may be missing; if present it is once, few, many or a size class.

abundance: many; d_gene: TRBD2; j_gene: TRBJ2-2; v_gene: TRBV7-8; CDR3nt: TGTGCCAGCATAAAGGGTACTAGCGAAACCGGGGAGCTGTTTTTT; CDR3aa: CASIKGTSETGELFF
abundance: few; d_gene: TRBD1; j_gene: TRBJ1-5; v_gene: TRBV24-1; CDR3nt: TGTGCCACCAGTGCCGCGGACAGGGAGGGACAGCCCCAGCATTTT; CDR3aa: CATSAADREGQPQHF
abundance: many; d_gene: -; j_gene: TRBJ1-1; v_gene: TRBV12-5; CDR3nt: TGTGCTAGTGGTTTGGTAGCAGACACTGAAGCTTTCTTT; CDR3aa: CASGLVADTEAFF
abundance: many; d_gene: TRBD2; j_gene: TRBJ2-7; v_gene: TRBV10-3; CDR3nt: TGTGCCATCGGGTCGGCGGGAGTATACGAGCAGTACTTC; CDR3aa: CAIGSAGVYEQYF
abundance: -; d_gene: -; j_gene: TRBJ1-6; v_gene: TRBV2; CDR3nt: TGTGCCAGCACCAGGGACCGTCGAAATTCACCCCTCCACTTT; CDR3aa: CASTRDRRNSPLHF
abundance: -; d_gene: TRBD2; j_gene: TRBJ2-3; v_gene: TRBV7-2; CDR3nt: TGTGCCAGCAGCTTAGGGGCTAGCGGGGCCTCTAGCACAGATACGCAGTATTTT; CDR3aa: CASSLGASGASSTDTQYF
abundance: -; d_gene: TRBD1; j_gene: TRBJ1-4; v_gene: TRBV12-3/TRBV12-4; CDR3nt: TGTGCCAGCAGCCCTCCGGGACAGGCTAATGAAAAACTGTTTTTT; CDR3aa: CASSPPGQANEKLFF
abundance: many; d_gene: -; j_gene: TRBJ1-5; v_gene: TRBV12-3/TRBV12-4; CDR3nt: TGTGCCAGCAGCAGGGACCAGCCCCAGCATTTT; CDR3aa: CASSRDQPQHF
abundance: many; d_gene: -; j_gene: TRBJ1-6; v_gene: TRBV28; CDR3nt: TGTGCCAGCAGTTATGGGACCGAGTATAATTCACCCCTCCACTTT; CDR3aa: CASSYGTEYNSPLHF
abundance: -; d_gene: TRBD1; j_gene: TRBJ2-1; v_gene: TRBV18; CDR3nt: TGTGCCAGCTCACCCAATAACGCCGGGACAGGGACGGGGCAGTTCTTC; CDR3aa: CASSPNNAGTGTGQFF
abundance: -; d_gene: -; j_gene: TRBJ2-1; v_gene: TRBV10-3; CDR3nt: TGTGCCATCAGTGAGTTATTGGGGACTGAGCAGTTCTTC; CDR3aa: CAISELLGTEQFF
abundance: -; d_gene: -; j_gene: TRBJ2-1; v_gene: TRBV6-5; CDR3nt: TGTGCCAGCAGTTACTCCACCAGCTATGAGCAGTTCTTC; CDR3aa: CASSYSTSYEQFF
abundance: many; d_gene: -; j_gene: TRBJ1-1; v_gene: TRBV7-9; CDR3nt: TGTGCCAGCAGCTTCCCCCCCGGGGGGGATGTAGCTGAAGCTTTCTTT; CDR3aa: CASSFPPGGDVAEAFF
abundance: -; d_gene: TRBD2; j_gene: TRBJ2-3; v_gene: TRBV30; CDR3nt: TGTGCCTGGGTGGGAGGGGGCACAGATACGCAGTATTTT; CDR3aa: CAWVGGGTDTQYF
abundance: many; d_gene: -; j_gene: TRBJ2-7; v_gene: TRBV27; CDR3nt: TGTGCCAGCAGTTCACCAACGGGACGAAAATTCTACGAGCAGTACTTC; CDR3aa: CASSSPTGRKFYEQYF
abundance: many; d_gene: -; j_gene: TRBJ2-1; v_gene: TRBV7-3; CDR3nt: TGTGCCAGCAGCTTAACTCCACCGGGGTCCTACAATGAGCAGTTCTTC; CDR3aa: CASSLTPPGSYNEQFF